The clone carrying this TCR beta chain came up a few times. Antigen: not known. Newly diagnosed patients aged 18 to 65 had hyperthyroidism of under 2 months' duration. This sample is part of a study of T cells in Graves' hyperthyroidism and ophthalmopathy. Trimming removed 4 bases from V and 8 bases from J, with 21 bases in between. This CDR3 is 16 amino acids long. CDR1 is MGHRA and CDR2 is YSYEKL in the germline V gene. Amplified TCR beta CDR3 regions came from RNA transcripts. HTBI primers were used for first-round RT-PCR of the TCR CDR3. TCRdb used MiXCR to reprocess the multiplex PCR reads, holding one entry per CDR3 protein. The profile shows a few hundred thousand distinct CDR3 sequences, 15% to 20% of them singletons. Study-level findings and limits: A model using 13 V-J features told ophthalmopathy apart from stable hyperthyroidism.

Material: blood. This TCR was sampled from a woman aged 45-65 years with Graves' hyperthyroidism. This chain joins TRBV4-1 and TRBJ2-1; tentatively, D is TRBD1 or TRBD2 (6 bases each). The CDR3 DNA reads as TGCGCCAGCAGCCTGGTTTCCGGGGGCGCGTACCATGAGCAGTTCTTC. Its protein product is CASSLVSGGAYHEQFF.